The source of this T cell receptor (beta chain) is a study of CD8 T cells in ankylosing spondylitis. Study-level points and caveats: In synovial fluid and blood from reactive arthritis, some motif variants were previously reported. Researchers reportedly found disease-linked clones significantly enriched in matched ankylosing spondylitis synovial fluid. A motif in TCR beta, a set of fewer than ten highly homologous variants, appeared characteristic of ankylosing spondylitis blood.

In making TCR beta libraries, quantitative 5'-RACE with molecular barcodes was used. TCRdb itself ran the 5' RACE reads through MiXCR, one entry per CDR3 protein. Of about 170,000 distinct CDR3 sequences listed, about 18% were seen once; the top ten hold 7.8%. With respect to this clonotype: Its antigen is currently unknown.

CDR3 length: 14 amino acids. Germline V lookup: CDR1 DFQATT, CDR2 SNEGSKA (reference sequence). V was pared by 3 bases and J by 1 base, with 9 bases between. This chain connects TRBV20-1 to TRBJ1-4; D not certain. Sequenced sample: blood, either unsorted or a sorted T cell fraction (not recorded which). The receptor's source is a male donor with ankylosing spondylitis or in good health (not recorded which). The CDR3 DNA reads as TGCAGTGCTAGCCGCCCGGGAACTAATGAAAAACTGTTTTTT. It specifies CSASRPGTNEKLFF.